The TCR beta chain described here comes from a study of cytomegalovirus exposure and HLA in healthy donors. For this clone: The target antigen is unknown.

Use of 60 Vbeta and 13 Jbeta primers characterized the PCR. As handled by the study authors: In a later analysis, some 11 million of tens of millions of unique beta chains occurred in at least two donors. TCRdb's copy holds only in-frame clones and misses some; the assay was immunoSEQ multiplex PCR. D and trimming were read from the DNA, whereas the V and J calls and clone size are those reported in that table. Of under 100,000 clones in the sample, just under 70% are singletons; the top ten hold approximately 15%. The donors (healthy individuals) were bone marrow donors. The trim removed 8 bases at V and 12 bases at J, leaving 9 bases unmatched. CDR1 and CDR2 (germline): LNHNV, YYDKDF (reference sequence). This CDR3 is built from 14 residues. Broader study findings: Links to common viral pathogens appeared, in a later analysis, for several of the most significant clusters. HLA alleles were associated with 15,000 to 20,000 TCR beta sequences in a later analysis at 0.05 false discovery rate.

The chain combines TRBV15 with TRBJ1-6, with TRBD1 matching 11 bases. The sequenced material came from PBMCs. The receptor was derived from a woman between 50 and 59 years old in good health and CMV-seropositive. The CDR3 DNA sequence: TGTGCCACCGCCCTGGGACAGGGGGGTAAACCCCTCCACTTT. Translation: CATALGQGGKPLHF.